Presented here are 11 T cell receptor beta chains from one specimen sequenced in a study of PD-L1 blockade in urothelial cancer. Sequenced by immunoSEQ multiplex PCR; TCRdb stores in-frame clones only, minus some. Of under 100,000 clones in the sample, 82% were seen once. The sample was PBMCs, taken around atezolizumab (anti-PD-L1) treatment. These receptor sequences come from a man between 65 and 85 years old with urothelial cancer.

The chain links TRBV5-1 to TRBJ2-1; 11 bases agree with TRBD2. Germline V lookup: CDR1 SGHRS, CDR2 YFSETQ. The ends lost 0 bases at V and 2 bases at J; junction bases unmatched: 4. The length of the CDR3 is 17 residues. The CDR3 loop reads CASSLGGTSGTYNEQFF. For the CDR3, the DNA is TGCGCCAGCAGCTTGGGGGGGACTAGCGGAACCTACAATGAGCAGTTCTTC.

This clone was recorded once. The rearrangement joins TRBV11-3 to TRBJ2-1; a possible D gene is TRBD2 (5 bases). V was trimmed by 6 bases and J by 5 bases, leaving 11 bases between them. The CDR3 runs 13 residues. Germline lookup yields CDR1 SGHNT and CDR2 YENEEA. CDR3 loop: CASSVGEDNEQFF. CDR3 coding DNA: TGTGCCAGCAGTGTGGGAGAGGACAATGAGCAGTTCTTC.

This clone appeared a few times. This chain links TRBV7-2 with TRBJ2-5, with TRBD2 matching 8 bases. V shed 5 bases, J shed 2 bases, and the junction held 4 bases outside the gene matches. The CDR3 runs to 14 residues. From germline, CDR1 is SGHTA and CDR2 FQGNSA. Here the CDR3 DNA reads TGTGCCAGCAGCGTCCCTAGCGGGCAAGAGACCCAGTACTTC. As protein: CASSVPSGQETQYF.

The chain employs TRBV10-2 and TRBJ1-2; TRBD1 agrees at 8 bases. Trimming removed 1 base from V and 7 bases from J; junction bases left unmatched: 5. CDR1 is WSHSY, CDR2 SAAADI, per germline. This CDR3 contains 14 residues. The DNA for the CDR3 is TGCGCCAGCAGTGAGTTGGGGACAGGCTCTGGCTACACCTTC. Its protein is CASSELGTGSGYTF.

This clone was seen once. The chain links TRBV2 to TRBJ2-7; TRBD1 matches 7 bases. V was clipped by 8 bases and J by 3 bases; unmatched bases: 7. Germline CDR1 reads SNHLY; CDR2 reads FYNNEI. The CDR3 has 13 residues. The CDR3 nucleotides are TGTGCCAGCGGCGAGGGGGCGGTCTACGAGCAGTACTTC. Its protein product is CASGEGAVYEQYF.

By sample fraction, this clone is medium-sized. The V gene is TRBV4-2, the J gene TRBJ2-2, with 9 bases aligning to TRBD2. Trimming took 5 bases from V and 3 from J; bases not matched to a gene: 7. Germline values: CDR1 LGHNA, CDR2 YNFKEQ. The CDR3 loop spans 16 amino acids. As DNA, the CDR3 is TGTGCCAGCAGCGCTCTAGCGGGATACTACACCGGGGAGCTGTTTTTT. Its translation: CASSALAGYYTGELFF.

V gene TRBV7-9 combines with J gene TRBJ2-1, with D uncertain. From germline, CDR1 is SEHNR and CDR2 FQNEAQ (reference sequence). Trimming cost V 4 bases and J 0 bases, with 13 bases left between them. The CDR3 length is 16 residues. As DNA, the CDR3 is TGTGCCAGCAGCTCGACGGAGCAAAGCTCCTACAATGAGCAGTTCTTC. Its protein is CASSSTEQSSYNEQFF.

CDR3 coding DNA: TGCGCCAGCAGCCCCCCCTCTAGCGGGAGGCCCAGCTCCTACAATGAGCAGTTCTTC. It translates to CASSPPSSGRPSSYNEQFF. The chain joins TRBV5-1 to TRBJ2-1; 11 nucleotides align to TRBD2. This CDR3 spans 19 amino acids. With V trimmed by 4 bases and J by 0 bases, 12 bases remained unmatched. Germline V CDR1 and CDR2: SGHRS, YFSETQ.

This clone is a singleton in its sample. The J gene is TRBJ2-2, the V gene TRBV19; 13 positions match TRBD2. Germline V lookup: CDR1 LNHDA, CDR2 SQIVND (reference sequence). CDR3 length: 16 residues. J gave up 5 bases and V 6 bases, and 6 bases lay outside the gene matches. In nucleotides, the CDR3 is TGTGCCAGTAGCTCCGGGACTAGCGGGGAAACCGGGGAGCTGTTTTTT. This sequence encodes CASSSGTSGETGELFF.

This clone has just one count. The V gene is TRBV4-1, the J gene TRBJ1-6; D is ambiguous. The CDR3 has 16 residues. V lost 4 bases, J lost 5 bases, and 15 bases lay in between. CDR1 and CDR2 from the germline V gene are MGHRA and YSYEKL. CDR3 loop: CASSRSETLDNSPLHF. CDR3 coding DNA: TGCGCCAGCAGCCGGTCCGAGACACTAGATAATTCACCCCTCCACTTT.

The chain is built from TRBV6-6 and TRBJ1-1, with D maybe TRBD1 (5 bases). Looked up from germline, CDR1 is MNHNY and CDR2 is SVGAGI (reference sequence). There are 15 residues in the CDR3. The germline V and J ends were trimmed by 3 bases and 2 bases, with 13 bases remaining between them. The CDR3, as DNA: TGTGCCAGCAGTTATCGACAGACAACTAACACTGAAGCTTTCTTT. Translating it yields CASSYRQTTNTEAFF.